Following are 8 T cell receptor beta chains from one sample sequenced in a study of blood T cell repertoires in COVID-19. TCRdb's table, derived via immunoSEQ multiplex PCR, lists solely in-frame clones and lacks some. The sample gives some 350,000 clones, around 91% of which show up once; 0.95% to 1.1% is in the top ten. The sample consisted of PBMCs or T cells enriched from blood (not recorded which). These receptors were obtained from a man in his late teens or twenties who had recovered from COVID-19.

The CDR3 DNA is TGTGCCAGCAGCCCCACATACAGGACAGATACGCAGTATTTT. It is translated as CASSPTYRTDTQYF. The genes are TRBV13 and TRBJ2-3, with D perhaps TRBD1 (5 bases). The germline CDR1 and CDR2 sequences are PRHDT and FYEKMQ (reference sequence). The CDR3 runs 14 residues. V lost 5 bases and J lost 3, with 12 bases in between.

For the CDR3, the DNA is TGTGCCAGCAGGACTCCGGGACTAGCGGCTGAGCAGTTCTTC. Its protein product is CASRTPGLAAEQFF. V gene TRBV28 combines with J gene TRBJ2-1, with 11 bases fitting TRBD2. The junction had 7 bases not matched to a gene; V was cut back by 6 bases and J by 9 bases. The CDR3 loop spans 14 amino acids. Germline loops: CDR1 MDHEN, CDR2 SYDVKM.

The chain has TRBV5-1 and TRBJ1-3; no clear D gene. The V gene lost 1 base and the J gene lost 0 bases, with 8 bases spanning the gap. The CDR3 has 15 residues. Looked up from germline, CDR1 is SGHRS and CDR2 is YFSETQ. The CDR3, as DNA: TGCGCCAGCAGCTTGATAGGAGACTCTGGAAACACCATATATTTT. Translation: CASSLIGDSGNTIYF.

The chain carries TRBV19 and TRBJ1-2, with TRBD1 identical over 8 bases. Losses at the gene ends were 4 bases for V and 4 bases for J; bases not matched to a gene: 11. The germline gives CDR1 LNHDA, CDR2 SQIVND (reference sequence). This CDR3 has 16 residues. The CDR3 is CASSTGQGGRAYGYTF. CDR3 nucleotide sequence: TGTGCCAGTAGTACCGGACAGGGAGGGAGGGCCTATGGCTACACCTTC.

At least ten counts were recorded for this clone. This CDR3 is CATHRQGMDTEAFF. Written as DNA, the CDR3 is TGTGCCACCCATAGACAGGGGATGGACACTGAAGCTTTCTTT. V usage is TRBV15 and J usage is TRBJ1-1; 8 bases align to TRBD1. Germline-derived CDR1 and CDR2 are LNHNV and YYDKDF (reference sequence). The CDR3 covers 14 residues. V trimming: 8 bases; J trimming: 3 bases; junction bases outside the gene matches: 8.

The V and J genes are TRBV9 and TRBJ2-1; 10 bases map to TRBD2. Per the germline V gene, CDR1 is SGDLS and CDR2 is YYNGEE. V was clipped by 4 bases and J by 4 bases; unmatched bases: 8. The CDR3 contains 16 residues. The DNA of the CDR3 is TGTGCCAGCAGCATTAGCGGGGGGCCTTCGTACAATGAGCAGTTCTTC. Its translation is CASSISGGPSYNEQFF. Using reference TRBV9 and TRBJ2-1 for the parts outside the CDR3, the full variable domain is DSGVTQTPKHLITATGQRVTLRCSPRSGDLSVYWYQQSLDQGLQFLIQYYNGEERAKGNILERFSAQQFPDLHSELNLSSLELGDSALYFCASSISGGPSYNEQFFGPGTRLTVL.

The chain recombines TRBV10-3 with TRBJ1-2; 8 bases agree with TRBD1. J lost 4 bases, V lost 5 bases, and 3 bases had no gene match. The CDR3 spans 13 residues. Germline V gene lookup returns CDR1 ENHRY and CDR2 SYGVKD. The CDR3: CAISSGGGYGYTF. DNA of the CDR3: TGTGCCATCAGTTCAGGGGGCGGCTATGGCTACACCTTC.

The genes are TRBV9 and TRBJ1-1; no definite D call. Germline CDR1 and CDR2: SGDLS and YYNGEE. The CDR3 covers 11 residues. V gave up 5 bases and J gave up 11 bases, with 13 bases separating them. CDR3: CASRPCSGAFF. CDR3 DNA sequence: TGTGCCAGCAGGCCCTGCTCTGGCGCTTTCTTT.